A single sample is the source of the 27 T cell receptor beta chains below, sequenced in a study of human T cells and chemical hapten exposure (dated by TCRdb to the early 2020s). The sample's time point label, decoded: patch test 2, 6 weeks after DPC sensitization. What this sample's treatment or condition label stands for: therapeutic diphenylcyclopropenone sensitization with weekly scalp DPC. The library came from RACE. The instrument was a NextSeq 500. Clones were called with MiXCR by TCRdb after fastp trimmed the public reads at Q25, and only in-frame beta chains were retained. All rows with the same CDR3 protein become a single entry with the most common DNA and genes. This sample lists a few hundred thousand distinct CDR3 sequences; about 6% were detected once. The ten largest make up approximately 5.4% of the sample. This sample comprised whole blood, obtained in connection with sensitization to the hapten diphenylcyclopropenone (DPC). The receptors shown here come from a woman aged 18 to 35 with alopecia areata. Some clones in this sample may be carry-over from other donors' samples.

This clonotype has at least ten counts. The chain carries TRBV10-3 and TRBJ2-7; D might be TRBD1 (7 bases). The V gene lost 4 bases and the J gene lost 0 bases, with 10 bases spanning the gap. This CDR3 is built from 14 residues. CDR1 is ENHRY, CDR2 SYGVKD, per germline. In DNA, the CDR3 is TGTGCCATCAGTGGCGGGACAGACTCCTACGAGCAGTACTTC. This codes for CAISGGTDSYEQYF.

This clonotype was recorded a few times. This chain uses TRBV28 with TRBJ2-2; D may be TRBD1 or TRBD2 (6 bases each). This CDR3 region has 16 residues. V lost 9 bases and J 0 bases, leaving 17 bases between the germline ends. Germline V gene sequence: CDR1 MDHEN, CDR2 SYDVKM. The CDR3 is CASVWTGATNTGELFF. The CDR3 DNA reads as TGTGCCAGTGTTTGGACGGGGGCTACGAACACCGGGGAGCTGTTTTTT.

The chain couples TRBV5-6 to TRBJ2-3, with 9 bases fitting TRBD1. The CDR3 runs 16 residues. V lost 0 bases and J lost 3; bases outside the gene matches: 5. Per the germline V gene, CDR1 is SGHDT and CDR2 is YYEEEE. The CDR3 reads CASSLGDRVVTDTQYF. CDR3 sequence (DNA): TGTGCCAGCAGCTTGGGGGACAGGGTTGTTACAGATACGCAGTATTTT.

This clonotype was found a few times. The rearrangement uses TRBV7-2 and TRBJ1-3, with D possibly matching TRBD1 (6 bases). Trimming removed 8 bases at V and 4 bases at J, with 18 bases between. This CDR3 is built from 15 residues. Germline CDR1 is SGHTA and CDR2 is FQGNSA. CDR3 in DNA: TGTGCCAGCGGGGGGCAGGGTAGTTTCGGAAACACCATATATTTT. This sequence encodes CASGGQGSFGNTIYF.

The chain carries TRBV6-6 and TRBJ2-2; TRBD1 agrees at 9 bases. V gave up 4 bases and J gave up 6 bases; unmatched junction bases: 9. From germline, CDR1 is MNHNY and CDR2 SVGAGI (reference sequence). This CDR3 has 16 residues. This chain's CDR3 is CASSFGGQGGAGELFF. The CDR3, as DNA: TGTGCCAGCAGTTTTGGGGGACAGGGAGGCGCCGGGGAGCTGTTTTTT.

This clonotype was counted many times. This sequence joins TRBV4-1 and TRBJ2-3; TRBD2 agrees at 12 bases. This CDR3 is 20 amino acids long. After removal of 1 base from V and 0 bases from J, the junction contained 11 bases not matched to a gene. Looked up from germline, CDR1 is MGHRA and CDR2 is YSYEKL. CDR3 residues: CASSQGASGGAPRSTDTQYF. Written as DNA, the CDR3 is TGCGCCAGCAGCCAAGGGGCTAGCGGGGGGGCCCCGCGGAGCACAGATACGCAGTATTTT.

The rearrangement joins TRBV6-1 to TRBJ2-3, with 13 positions matching TRBD2. With 6 bases clipped from V and 4 bases from J, the junction kept 7 bases outside the gene matches. Germline loops: CDR1 MNHNS, CDR2 SASEGT. The CDR3 spans 16 residues. The CDR3 sequence is CASSLTSGGPSDTQYF. DNA of the CDR3: TGTGCCAGCAGCTTGACTAGCGGGGGGCCTTCAGATACGCAGTATTTT.

This clonotype occurred a few times. This chain joins TRBV16 and TRBJ1-2; D not resolved. V dropped 2 bases and J dropped 2 bases, with 9 bases sitting between them. Germline CDR1 KGHSY, CDR2 FQNENV. The CDR3 consists of 14 residues. Here the CDR3 reads CASSQIDTNYGYTF. The CDR3 DNA sequence: TGTGCCAGCAGCCAAATCGACACAAACTATGGCTACACCTTC.

This clonotype was counted many times. V and J are TRBV6-5 and TRBJ1-5; tentatively, D is TRBD1 (6 bases). Germline CDR1 and CDR2: MNHEY and SVGAGI. Between the trimmed V and J ends, which lost 7 bases and 7 bases, there was a span of 20 bases. The CDR3 contains 15 residues. CDR3 loop: CASTERGGQGQPQHF. The CDR3, as DNA: TGTGCCAGCACCGAACGGGGGGGCCAAGGGCAGCCCCAGCATTTT.

In its sample, this clonotype was seen a few times. The chain links TRBV5-1 to TRBJ2-2, with TRBD1 as a possible D gene (5 bases). The V gene lost 6 bases and the J gene lost 4 bases, with 10 bases spanning the gap. This CDR3 comprises 13 residues. Germline V lookup: CDR1 SGHRS, CDR2 YFSETQ. The CDR3 nucleotides are TGCGCCAGCAACTTTCAGGGCACCGGGGAGCTGTTTTTT. It translates to CASNFQGTGELFF.

Ten or more counts support this clonotype. The gene calls are TRBV13 and TRBJ1-3; D not certain. V lost 5 bases and J 0 bases, leaving 14 bases between the germline ends. Germline CDR1 PRHDT, CDR2 FYEKMQ (reference sequence). CDR3 length: 16 amino acids. The CDR3 nucleotides read TGTGCCAGCAGCCCTGGCCTGACTAGCTCTGGAAACACCATATATTTT. Amino acid sequence: CASSPGLTSSGNTIYF.

This clonotype turned up a few times. CDR3 region: CASSPDRGTPSPLHF. DNA for the CDR3: TGTGCCAGCAGCCCCGACAGGGGAACCCCCTCACCCCTCCACTTT. The rearrangement joins TRBV2 to TRBJ1-6; TRBD1 aligns across 8 bases. Germline V lookup: CDR1 SNHLY, CDR2 FYNNEI. The ends lost 6 bases at V and 10 bases at J; junction bases unmatched: 11. The CDR3 contains 15 residues.

This clonotype was seen ten or more times. The chain couples TRBV10-3 to TRBJ2-7; TRBD2 matches 13 bases. J was trimmed by 6 bases and V by 5 bases; bases with no gene match: 4. Germline CDR1 ENHRY, CDR2 SYGVKD. CDR3 length: 14 amino acids. CDR3 sequence (DNA): TGTGCCATCAGTTTAGGACTAGCGGGGGCCGAGCAGTACTTC. It translates to CAISLGLAGAEQYF.

Many counts were recorded for this clonotype. The chain uses TRBV10-3 and TRBJ1-5, with D maybe TRBD1 (6 bases). CDR1 is ENHRY and CDR2 is SYGVKD in the germline V gene. The CDR3 consists of 15 residues. Trimming cost V 4 bases and J 3 bases, with 13 bases left between them. The CDR3 is CAISAAGDVNQPQHF. CDR3 DNA: TGTGCCATCAGTGCCGCAGGGGATGTCAATCAGCCCCAGCATTTT.

This clonotype turned up a few times. The chain has TRBV5-1 and TRBJ2-3, with D unresolved. Trimming left V 4 bases short and J 3 bases short, with 12 bases between. The CDR3 is made up of 14 amino acids. Looked up from germline, CDR1 is SGHRS and CDR2 is YFSETQ. The CDR3 bases are TGCGCCAGCAGCCCTGCGGAACTAACAGATACGCAGTATTTT. Protein: CASSPAELTDTQYF.

This clonotype has just a few counts. V and J are TRBV5-1 and TRBJ1-2; TRBD1 aligns across 9 bases. The CDR3 length is 14 residues. Germline lookup yields CDR1 SGHRS and CDR2 YFSETQ. Trimming cost V 3 bases and J 5 bases; bases outside gene matches: 5. The CDR3 DNA reads TGCGCCAGCAGCTGGGGGACAGGGCATTATGGCTACACCTTC. This codes for CASSWGTGHYGYTF.

The table lists this clonotype with a few counts. V usage is TRBV7-2 and J usage is TRBJ2-5; no clear D. V was pared by 1 base and J by 1 base, with 7 bases between. Germline CDR1 and CDR2: SGHTA and FQGNSA. This CDR3 is 14 amino acids long. CDR3 in amino acids: CASSLGLVQETQYF. CDR3 sequence (DNA): TGTGCCAGCAGCTTAGGGCTAGTCCAAGAGACCCAGTACTTC. The entire variable domain, with the rest obtained from reference TRBV7-2 and TRBJ2-5, is as follows: GAGVSQSPSNKVTEKGKDVELRCDPISGHTALYWYRQSLGQGLEFLIYFQGNSAPDKSGLPSDRFSAERTGGSVSTLTIQRTQQEDSAVYLCASSLGLVQETQYFGPGTRLLVL.

This clonotype was observed a few times. CDR3 sequence: CASSLRQGDTGELFF. The CDR3 DNA follows: TGTGCCAGCAGTTTAAGGCAGGGAGACACCGGGGAGCTGTTTTTT. The chain uses TRBV12-3 or TRBV12-4 and TRBJ2-2; D assignment may be TRBD1 or TRBD2 (5 bases each). Between the trimmed V and J ends, which lost 2 bases and 3 bases, there was a span of 10 bases. This CDR3 region has 15 residues.

The V gene is TRBV6-2 or TRBV6-3, the J gene TRBJ2-3; the D is unclear. CDR3 length equals 15 residues. Germline lookup yields CDR1 MNHEY and CDR2 SVGEGT. With 10 bases removed from V and 0 bases from J, the gap between germline ends came to 17 bases. The CDR3 nucleotides read TGTGCCACCCGGGCCCGGGTTATGAGCACAGATACGCAGTATTTT. It translates to CATRARVMSTDTQYF.

The rearrangement links TRBV7-2 to TRBJ2-5; D is perhaps TRBD2 (5 bases). The CDR3 contains 13 residues. V was shortened by 3 bases and J by 5 bases, with 10 bases between the two germline ends. Germline V CDR1 and CDR2: SGHTA, FQGNSA. This CDR3 is CASSFSDRETQYF. The CDR3 DNA reads TGTGCCAGCAGCTTTAGCGATCGGGAGACCCAGTACTTC.

This chain links TRBV7-9 with TRBJ2-3, with a tentative D call TRBD1 (6 bases). V was shortened by 10 bases and J by 6 bases, with 26 bases between the two germline ends. The CDR3 totals 16 residues. The germline gives CDR1 SEHNR, CDR2 FQNEAQ (reference sequence). CDR3 coding DNA: TGTGCCACCGAAGAATATGAACATTCAAGGGGGGATACGCAGTATTTT. It specifies CATEEYEHSRGDTQYF.

This clonotype was observed a handful of times. This chain joins TRBV27 and TRBJ1-1, with D possibly matching TRBD1 (5 bases). The CDR3 is made up of 16 amino acids. Trimming left V 3 bases short and J 1 base short, with 15 bases between. CDR1 MNHEY and CDR2 SMNVEV come from the germline V gene (reference sequence). The CDR3 sequence: CASSFVGEGENTEAFF. The CDR3 DNA is TGTGCCAGCAGTTTTGTGGGGGAAGGGGAGAACACTGAAGCTTTCTTT.

This chain links TRBV2 with TRBJ1-3, with D possibly TRBD1 on 5 matching bases. Per germline, CDR1 SNHLY and CDR2 FYNNEI. V lost 6 bases, J lost 0 bases, and 9 bases lay in between. This CDR3 comprises 14 residues. CDR3 amino acids: CASRADSSGNTIYF. In DNA, the CDR3 is TGTGCCAGCAGAGCTGACAGCTCTGGAAACACCATATATTTT.

The V and J genes are TRBV4-3 and TRBJ2-7; TRBD2 agrees at 10 bases. Unmatched junction bases numbered 8, after V lost 1 base and J lost 2 bases. Per the germline V gene, CDR1 is LGHNA and CDR2 is YSLEER. The length of the CDR3 is 17 residues. CDR3: CASSQASGGAPAYEQYF. DNA of the CDR3: TGCGCCAGCAGCCAAGCCAGCGGGGGGGCCCCAGCCTACGAGCAGTACTTC.

This clonotype has at least ten counts. J is TRBJ1-3 and V is TRBV7-9; TRBD1 matches 7 bases. Germline CDR1 SEHNR, CDR2 FQNEAQ (reference sequence). This CDR3 region has 16 residues. Trimming removed 4 bases from V and 3 bases from J; junction bases left unmatched: 9. CDR3 sequence (DNA): TGTGCCAGCAGCTCACAGGGGATTGTGCTTGGAAACACCATATATTTT. Its protein is CASSSQGIVLGNTIYF.

CDR3 nucleotide sequence: TGCGCCAGCAGCCCCCCAGGGGATTCGGCCACTGAAGCTTTCTTT. Its protein product is CASSPPGDSATEAFF. The chain recombines TRBV5-1 with TRBJ1-1; D possibly corresponds to TRBD1 (6 bases). Germline-derived CDR1 and CDR2 are SGHRS and YFSETQ. The CDR3 contains 15 residues. V was trimmed by 4 bases and J by 4 bases, leaving 17 bases between them.

The gene calls are TRBV20-1 and TRBJ1-1; 8 bases fit TRBD1. The CDR3 consists of 15 residues. Looked up from germline, CDR1 is DFQATT and CDR2 is SNEGSKA (reference sequence). V was pared by 2 bases and J by 1 base, with 6 bases of the junction left unmatched. The CDR3 DNA reads as TGCAGTGCTAGATCTGGGACAGGAGGGAACACTGAAGCTTTCTTT. It specifies CSARSGTGGNTEAFF.